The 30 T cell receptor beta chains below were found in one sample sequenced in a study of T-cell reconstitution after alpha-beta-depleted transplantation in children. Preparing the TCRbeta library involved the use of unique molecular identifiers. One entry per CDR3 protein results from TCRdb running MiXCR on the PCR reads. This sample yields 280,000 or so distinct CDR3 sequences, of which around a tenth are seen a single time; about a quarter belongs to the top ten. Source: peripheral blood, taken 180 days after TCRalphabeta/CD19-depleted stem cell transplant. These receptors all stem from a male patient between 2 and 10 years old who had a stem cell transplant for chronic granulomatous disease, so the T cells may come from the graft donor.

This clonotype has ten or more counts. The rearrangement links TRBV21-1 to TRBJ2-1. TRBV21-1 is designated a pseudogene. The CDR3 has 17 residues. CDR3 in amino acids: CASSKTHPLGSYNEQFF. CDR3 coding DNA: TGTGCCAGCAGCAAAACCCACCCATTGGGCTCCTACAATGAGCAGTTCTTC.

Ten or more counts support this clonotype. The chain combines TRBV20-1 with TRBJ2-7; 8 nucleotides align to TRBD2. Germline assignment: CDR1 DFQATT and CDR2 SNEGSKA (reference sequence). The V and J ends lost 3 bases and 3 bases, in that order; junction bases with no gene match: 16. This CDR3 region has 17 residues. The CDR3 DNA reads TGCAGTGCTAGGGTGGGCATTGAGGCGGGAGGACGCTACGAGCAGTACTTC. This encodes CSARVGIEAGGRYEQYF.

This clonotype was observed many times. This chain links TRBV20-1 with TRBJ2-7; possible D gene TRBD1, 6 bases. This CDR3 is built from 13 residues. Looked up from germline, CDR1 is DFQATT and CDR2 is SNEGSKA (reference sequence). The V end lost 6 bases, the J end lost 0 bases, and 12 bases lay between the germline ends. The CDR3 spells CSADGDTSYEQYF. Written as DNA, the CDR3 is TGCAGTGCGGACGGGGACACCTCCTACGAGCAGTACTTC.

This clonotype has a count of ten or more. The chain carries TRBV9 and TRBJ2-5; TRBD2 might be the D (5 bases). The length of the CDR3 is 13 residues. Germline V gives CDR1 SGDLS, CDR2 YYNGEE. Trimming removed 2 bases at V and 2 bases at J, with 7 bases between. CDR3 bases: TGTGCCAGCAGCGTCACGGGGCAAGAGACCCAGTACTTC. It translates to CASSVTGQETQYF.

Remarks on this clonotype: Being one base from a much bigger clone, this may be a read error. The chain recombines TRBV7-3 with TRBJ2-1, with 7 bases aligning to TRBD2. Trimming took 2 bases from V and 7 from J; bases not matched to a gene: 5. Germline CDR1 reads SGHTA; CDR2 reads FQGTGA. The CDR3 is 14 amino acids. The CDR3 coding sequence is TGTGCCAGCAGCTTAGGCGGGAGCGAGAATGAGCAGTTCTTC. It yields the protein CASSLGGSENEQFF. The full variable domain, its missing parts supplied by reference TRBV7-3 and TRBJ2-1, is GAGVSQTPSNKVTEKGKYVELRCDPISGHTALYWYRQSLGQGPEFLIYFQGTGAADDSGLPNDRFFAVRPEGSVSTLKIQRTERGDSAVYLCASSLGGSENEQFFGPGTRLTVL.

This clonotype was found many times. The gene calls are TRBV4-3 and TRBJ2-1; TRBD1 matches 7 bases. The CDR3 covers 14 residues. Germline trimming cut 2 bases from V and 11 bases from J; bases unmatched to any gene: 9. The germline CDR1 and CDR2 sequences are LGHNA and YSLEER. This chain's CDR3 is CASSQQGVGGQQFF. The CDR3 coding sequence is TGCGCCAGCAGCCAACAGGGGGTGGGCGGGCAGCAGTTCTTC.

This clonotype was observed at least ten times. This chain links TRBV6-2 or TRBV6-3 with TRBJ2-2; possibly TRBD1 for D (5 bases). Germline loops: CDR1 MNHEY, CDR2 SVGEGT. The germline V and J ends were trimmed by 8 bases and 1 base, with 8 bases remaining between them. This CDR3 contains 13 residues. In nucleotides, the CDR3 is TGTGCCAGCCAGCAGGGGAACACCGGGGAGCTGTTTTTT. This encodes CASQQGNTGELFF.

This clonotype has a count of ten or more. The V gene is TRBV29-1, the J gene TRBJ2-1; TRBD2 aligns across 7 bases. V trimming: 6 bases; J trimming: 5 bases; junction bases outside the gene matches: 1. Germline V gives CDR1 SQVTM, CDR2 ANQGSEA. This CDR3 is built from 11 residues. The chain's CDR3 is CSVAGNNEQFF. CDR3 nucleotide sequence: TGCAGCGTAGCGGGAAACAATGAGCAGTTCTTC.

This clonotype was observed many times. The CDR3 region is CASSLVGTGSSYGYTF. CDR3 in DNA: TGCGCCAGCAGCTTGGTTGGGACAGGGTCATCCTATGGCTACACCTTC. This chain connects TRBV5-1 to TRBJ1-2; 9 nucleotides match TRBD1. Trimming removed 0 bases from V and 4 bases from J; junction bases left unmatched: 7. This CDR3 spans 16 amino acids. The germline CDR1 and CDR2 sequences are SGHRS and YFSETQ.

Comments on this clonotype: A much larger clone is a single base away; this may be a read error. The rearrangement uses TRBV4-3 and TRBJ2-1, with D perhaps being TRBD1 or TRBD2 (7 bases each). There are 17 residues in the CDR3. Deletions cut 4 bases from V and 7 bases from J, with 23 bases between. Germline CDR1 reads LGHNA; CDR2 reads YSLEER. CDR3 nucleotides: TGCGCCAGCAGCCCAGGGGGTGGGGGGGTAGTAGGAAATGAGCAGTTCTTC. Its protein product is CASSPGGGGVVGNEQFF.

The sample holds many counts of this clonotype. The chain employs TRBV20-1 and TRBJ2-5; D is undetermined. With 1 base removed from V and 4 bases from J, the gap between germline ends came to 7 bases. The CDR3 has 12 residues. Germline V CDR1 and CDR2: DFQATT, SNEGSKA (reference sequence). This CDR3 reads CSARGWAETQYF. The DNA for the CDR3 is TGCAGTGCTAGAGGCTGGGCAGAGACCCAGTACTTC.

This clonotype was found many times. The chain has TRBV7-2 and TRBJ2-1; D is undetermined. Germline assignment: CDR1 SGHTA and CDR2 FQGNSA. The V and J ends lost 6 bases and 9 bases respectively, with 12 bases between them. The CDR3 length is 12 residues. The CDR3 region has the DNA TGTGCCAGCAGTCCTCTCTCGGGTGAGCAGTTCTTC. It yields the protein CASSPLSGEQFF.

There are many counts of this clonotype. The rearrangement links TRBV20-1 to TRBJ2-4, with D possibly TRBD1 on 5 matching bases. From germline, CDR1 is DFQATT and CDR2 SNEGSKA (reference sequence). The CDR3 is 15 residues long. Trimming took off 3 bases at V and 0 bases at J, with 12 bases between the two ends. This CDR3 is CSARDMGIAKNIQYF. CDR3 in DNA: TGCAGTGCTAGGGACATGGGCATAGCCAAAAACATTCAGTACTTC.

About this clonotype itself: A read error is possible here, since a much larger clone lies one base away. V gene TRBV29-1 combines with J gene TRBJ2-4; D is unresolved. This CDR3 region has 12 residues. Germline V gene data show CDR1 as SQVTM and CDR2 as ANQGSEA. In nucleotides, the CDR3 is TGCGGCGTTGAACGTCAGACCGGCATTCAGTACTTC. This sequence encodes CGVERQTGIQYF.

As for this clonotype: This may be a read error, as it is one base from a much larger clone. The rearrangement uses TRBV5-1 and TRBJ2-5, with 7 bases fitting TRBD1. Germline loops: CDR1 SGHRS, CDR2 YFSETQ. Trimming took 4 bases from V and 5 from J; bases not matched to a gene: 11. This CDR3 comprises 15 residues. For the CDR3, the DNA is TGCGCCAGCAGCGGCCGGGACAGCCAACTCGAGACCCAGTACTTC. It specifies CASSGRDSQLETQYF.

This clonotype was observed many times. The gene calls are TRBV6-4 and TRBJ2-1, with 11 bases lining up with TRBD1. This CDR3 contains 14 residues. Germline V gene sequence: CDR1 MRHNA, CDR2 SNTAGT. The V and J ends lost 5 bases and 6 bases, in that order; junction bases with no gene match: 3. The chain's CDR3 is CASSPGTGGNEQFF. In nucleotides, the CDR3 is TGTGCCAGCAGTCCCGGGACAGGGGGCAATGAGCAGTTCTTC.

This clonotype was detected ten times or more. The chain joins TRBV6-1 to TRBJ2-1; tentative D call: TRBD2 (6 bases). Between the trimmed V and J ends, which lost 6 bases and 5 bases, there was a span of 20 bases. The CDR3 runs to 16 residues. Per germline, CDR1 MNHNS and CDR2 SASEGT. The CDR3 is CASSSHGTPPHNEQFF. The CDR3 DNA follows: TGTGCCAGCAGCTCACACGGGACTCCTCCCCACAATGAGCAGTTCTTC.

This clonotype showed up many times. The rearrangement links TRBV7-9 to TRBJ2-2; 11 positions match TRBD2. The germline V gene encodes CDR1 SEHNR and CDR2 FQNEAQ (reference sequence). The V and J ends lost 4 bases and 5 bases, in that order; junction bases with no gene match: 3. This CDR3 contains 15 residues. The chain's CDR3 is CASSWGLAETGELFF. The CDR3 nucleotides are TGTGCCAGCAGCTGGGGACTAGCGGAAACCGGGGAGCTGTTTTTT.

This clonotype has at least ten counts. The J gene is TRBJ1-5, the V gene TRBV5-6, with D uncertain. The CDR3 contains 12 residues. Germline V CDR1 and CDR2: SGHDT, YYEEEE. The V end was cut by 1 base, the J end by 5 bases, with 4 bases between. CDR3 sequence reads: CASSLWDQPQHF. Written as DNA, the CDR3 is TGTGCCAGCAGCTTGTGGGATCAGCCCCAGCATTTT.

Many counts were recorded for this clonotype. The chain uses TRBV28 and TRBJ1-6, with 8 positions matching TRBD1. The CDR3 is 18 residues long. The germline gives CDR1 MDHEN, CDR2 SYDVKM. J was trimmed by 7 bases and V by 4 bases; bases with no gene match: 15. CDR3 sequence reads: CASSSLWGDRRTNSPLHF. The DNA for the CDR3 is TGTGCCAGCAGTTCTTTGTGGGGGGACAGGAGGACGAATTCACCCCTCCACTTT.

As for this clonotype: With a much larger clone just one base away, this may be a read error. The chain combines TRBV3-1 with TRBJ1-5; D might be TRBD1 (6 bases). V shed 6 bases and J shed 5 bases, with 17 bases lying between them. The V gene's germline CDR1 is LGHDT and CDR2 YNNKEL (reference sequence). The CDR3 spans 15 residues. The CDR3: CASRQGRSKDQPQHF. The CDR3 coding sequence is TGTGCCAGCAGACAGGGCAGATCTAAGGATCAGCCCCAGCATTTT.

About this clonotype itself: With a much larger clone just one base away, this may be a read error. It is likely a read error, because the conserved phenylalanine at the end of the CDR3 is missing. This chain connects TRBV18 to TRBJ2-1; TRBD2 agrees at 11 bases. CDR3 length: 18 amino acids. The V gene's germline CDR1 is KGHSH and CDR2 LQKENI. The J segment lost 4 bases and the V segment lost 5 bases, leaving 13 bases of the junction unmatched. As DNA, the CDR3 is TGTGCCAGCTCATCCTCTTCTCTCGGGACTAGCGGTTACAATGAGCAGTTCATC. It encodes CASSSSSLGTSGYNEQFI.

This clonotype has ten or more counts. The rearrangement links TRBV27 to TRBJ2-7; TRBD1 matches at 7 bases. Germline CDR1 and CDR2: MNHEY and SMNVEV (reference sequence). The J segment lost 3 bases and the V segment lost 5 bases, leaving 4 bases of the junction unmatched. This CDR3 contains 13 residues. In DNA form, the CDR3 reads TGTGCCAGCAGTCCCGGACAGGACTACGAGCAGTACTTC. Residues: CASSPGQDYEQYF.

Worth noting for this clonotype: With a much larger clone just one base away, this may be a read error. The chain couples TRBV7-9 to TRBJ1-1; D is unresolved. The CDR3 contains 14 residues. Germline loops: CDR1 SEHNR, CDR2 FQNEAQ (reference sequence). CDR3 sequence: CASSLNPLNSEAFF. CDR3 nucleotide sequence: TGTGCCAGCAGCTTAAATCCCTTGAACTCTGAAGCTTTCTTT. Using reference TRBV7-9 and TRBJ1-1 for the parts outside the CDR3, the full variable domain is DTGVSQNPRHKITKRGQNVTFRCDPISEHNRLYWYRQTLGQGPEFLTYFQNEAQLEKSRLLSDRFSAERPKGSFSTLEIQRTEQGDSAMYLCASSLNPLNSEAFFGQGTRLTVV.

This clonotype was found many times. CDR3 sequence (DNA): TGTGCCTGGAGACCCGCGTCGCCCTACGAGCAGTACTTC. Translation: CAWRPASPYEQYF. The V call is TRBV30, the J call TRBJ2-7; D unclear. The CDR3 covers 13 residues. From germline, CDR1 is GTSNPN and CDR2 SVGIG (reference sequence). Trimming removed 3 bases from V and 2 bases from J, with 11 bases in between.

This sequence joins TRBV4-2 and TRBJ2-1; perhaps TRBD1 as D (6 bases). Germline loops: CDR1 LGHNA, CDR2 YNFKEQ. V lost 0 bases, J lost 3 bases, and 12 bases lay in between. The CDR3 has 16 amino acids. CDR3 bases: TGTGCCAGCAGCCAAGAGAAACAGGGTAACTACAATGAGCAGTTCTTC. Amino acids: CASSQEKQGNYNEQFF.

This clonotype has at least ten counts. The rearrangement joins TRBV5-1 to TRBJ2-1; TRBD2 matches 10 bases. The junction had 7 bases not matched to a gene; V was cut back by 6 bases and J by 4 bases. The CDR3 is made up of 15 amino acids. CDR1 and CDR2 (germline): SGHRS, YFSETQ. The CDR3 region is CASNRGTSAYNEQFF. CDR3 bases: TGCGCCAGCAATAGAGGGACTAGCGCGTACAATGAGCAGTTCTTC.

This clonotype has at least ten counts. The CDR3 loop is CASAPPGGGLAGEGTQYF. The CDR3 nucleotides read TGTGCCTCAGCGCCCCCCGGAGGGGGACTAGCGGGAGAGGGGACCCAGTACTTC. The J gene is TRBJ2-5, the V gene TRBV28; 14 bases agree with TRBD2. The length of the CDR3 is 18 residues. CDR1 MDHEN and CDR2 SYDVKM come from the germline V gene. V dropped 11 bases and J dropped 7; count of bases not matched to a gene: 21.

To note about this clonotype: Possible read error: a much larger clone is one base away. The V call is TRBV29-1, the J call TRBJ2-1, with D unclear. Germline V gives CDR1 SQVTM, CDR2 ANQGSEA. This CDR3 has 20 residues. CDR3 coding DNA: TGCAGCGTCACGTTGGCCGTGACCGTGGATCCCGTACGCTCCTACAATGAGCAGCTCTTC. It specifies CSVTLAVTVDPVRSYNEQLF.

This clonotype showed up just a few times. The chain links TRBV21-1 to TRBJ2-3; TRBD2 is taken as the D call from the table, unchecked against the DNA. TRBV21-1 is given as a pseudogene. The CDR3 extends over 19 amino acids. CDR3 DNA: TGTGCCAGCAGCCTATCCGGGACTAGCGTGAAGGATGGCACAGATACGCAGTATTTT. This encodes CASSLSGTSVKDGTDTQYF.